Listed here are 10 T cell receptor beta chains from one sample, sequenced in a study of T-cell memory formation after mild COVID-19. TCRdb itself ran the 5' RACE reads through MiXCR, one entry per CDR3 protein. The sample holds about 180,000 distinct CDR3 sequences; roughly 20% are singletons and the top ten take more than 3%. Sequenced input: PBMCs or a T cell subset sorted from them (not recorded which). Every receptor here comes from a man between 18 and 29 years old who had mild COVID-19 (a few samples of this study predate the infection). Cell type and time point are not known.

A few counts support this clonotype. This chain connects TRBV7-2 to TRBJ2-7, with unresolved D. V was shortened by 0 bases and J by 4 bases, with 10 bases between the two germline ends. The CDR3 extends over 14 amino acids. CDR1 is SGHTA, CDR2 FQGNSA, per germline. The CDR3 loop is CASSLAETTYEQYV. DNA for the CDR3: TGTGCCAGCAGCTTAGCGGAGACAACGTACGAGCAGTACGTC.

Only a few counts were recorded for this clonotype. CDR3 sequence reads: CASSQSGARETQYF. Written as DNA, the CDR3 is TGTGCCAGCAGCCAGTCGGGGGCGAGAGAGACCCAGTACTTC. The V gene is TRBV7-2, the J gene TRBJ2-5; D is possibly TRBD1 or TRBD2 (6 bases each). The CDR3 spans 14 residues. CDR1 SGHTA and CDR2 FQGNSA come from the germline V gene. Between the trimmed V and J ends, which lost 5 bases and 4 bases, there was a span of 14 bases.

J is TRBJ2-3 and V is TRBV5-5; a possible D gene is TRBD1 (5 bases). The germline CDR1 and CDR2 sequences are SGHKS and YYEKEE (reference sequence). The CDR3 length is 16 residues. Trimming left V 1 base short and J 2 bases short, with 14 bases between. The CDR3, as DNA: TGTGCCAGCAGCTTGCAGGCAGGGATAGTCACAGATACGCAGTATTTT. Translating gives CASSLQAGIVTDTQYF.

The rearrangement joins TRBV4-1 to TRBJ1-5, with D unclear. This CDR3 has 17 amino acids. From germline, CDR1 is MGHRA and CDR2 YSYEKL. The V and J ends lost 1 base and 6 bases respectively, with 19 bases between them. The CDR3 loop is CASSQALAAGAAQPQHF. CDR3 in DNA: TGCGCCAGCAGCCAAGCCCTTGCTGCTGGTGCCGCTCAGCCCCAGCATTTT.

V gene TRBV3-1 combines with J gene TRBJ1-1; a weak D match, TRBD1 (5 bases). Germline CDR1 LGHDT, CDR2 YNNKEL (reference sequence). The germline V and J ends were trimmed by 0 bases and 2 bases, with 10 bases remaining between them. The CDR3 consists of 15 residues. The CDR3 nucleotides read TGTGCCAGCAGCCAAGATGGGACGGAAAACACTGAAGCTTTCTTT. Encoded protein: CASSQDGTENTEAFF.

This chain uses TRBV11-3 with TRBJ2-3, with D perhaps TRBD2 (6 bases). V was cut by 5 bases and J by 6 bases, with 12 bases left in between. CDR3 length: 13 amino acids. CDR1 SGHNT and CDR2 YENEEA come from the germline V gene. CDR3 nucleotide sequence: TGTGCCAGCAGCGGGGGGTTGGGGGATACGCAGTATTTT. This gives the protein CASSGGLGDTQYF.

V gene TRBV5-1 combines with J gene TRBJ1-2; weak D call: TRBD1 (6 bases). Germline CDR1 and CDR2: SGHRS and YFSETQ. The CDR3 runs to 12 residues. V was clipped by 4 bases and J by 6 bases, with 10 bases between them. The CDR3 DNA sequence: TGCGCCAGCAGCGGGGGACACCATGGCTACACCTTC. The encoded protein is CASSGGHHGYTF.

This clonotype was counted between two and nine times. The V and J genes are TRBV20-1 and TRBJ2-5; tentative D call: TRBD1 (6 bases). Germline values: CDR1 DFQATT, CDR2 SNEGSKA (reference sequence). Deletions cut 5 bases from V and 4 bases from J, with 11 bases between. This CDR3 region has 12 residues. Written as DNA, the CDR3 is TGCAGTGCTGCACAGGGTGGAGAGACCCAGTACTTC. Its protein product is CSAAQGGETQYF.

The rearrangement uses TRBV7-2 and TRBJ1-1, with D possibly being TRBD1 (6 bases). V was clipped by 5 bases and J by 4 bases, with 14 bases between them. The V gene's germline CDR1 is SGHTA and CDR2 FQGNSA. CDR3 length: 14 amino acids. The CDR3 DNA sequence: TGTGCCAGCAGCGCGACAGGAGTTTTCACTGAAGCTTTCTTT. Translation: CASSATGVFTEAFF.

At least ten counts were recorded for this clonotype. V gene TRBV7-8 combines with J gene TRBJ2-7; 11 bases line up with TRBD1. CDR3 length equals 16 residues. Losses at the gene ends were 4 bases for V and 4 bases for J; bases not matched to a gene: 9. The V gene's germline CDR1 is SGHVS and CDR2 FQNEAQ. The CDR3 protein is CASSSRPGQGGYEQYF. The CDR3 bases are TGTGCCAGCAGCTCACGACCGGGACAGGGGGGTTACGAGCAGTACTTC. The full variable domain, in which reference TRBV7-8 and TRBJ2-7 provide the parts outside the CDR3, is GAGVSQSPRYKVAKRGQDVALRCDPISGHVSLFWYQQALGQGPEFLTYFQNEAQLDKSGLPSDRFFAERPEGSVSTLKIQRTQQEDSAVYLCASSSRPGQGGYEQYFGPGTRLTVT.